This TCR beta chain was retrieved from a study of T cells expressing NK-cell markers (dated by TCRdb to 2018 to 2020). Study-wide context: Three sorted T-cell subsets (CD3+CD56+NKG2C+, CD3+CD56+NKG2C- and CD3+CD56-NKG2C+) from several donors had their TCR beta-chain repertoires profiled. The eight sequenced donors were randomly selected healthy volunteers, three men and five women. Sequencing of the libraries produced 2 x 150 bp reads on Illumina HiSeq 2000/2500, MiSeq or NextSeq. Among the eight sequenced donors, seven were HCMV-seropositive and one was HCMV-seronegative. The study at large found these results: Those dominant clonotypes were again the most abundant among CD3+CD56-NKG2C+ cells in several donors, at about 28.3-65%. Whether the expanded NKG2C-expressing T cell clones were specific for HCMV antigens was left unclear. For roughly 6 donors, the dominant CD3+CD56+NKG2C+ clonotypes were among the top 10 CD8+ clonotypes and accounted for about 1.0-7.5% of CD8+ T cells.

Concerning this clonotype itself: This receptor's antigen is unknown.

A commercial ELISA kit detecting HCMV-specific IgG in serum was used to determine HCMV serostatus. Peripheral blood mononuclear cells were isolated from blood by Ficoll density gradient centrifugation. The run used an Illumina HiSeq 2000. The TCR beta cDNA libraries were made using 5'RACE template switching, a step that added both a universal primer site and unique molecular identifiers. Priming for cDNA synthesis came from the TCR beta constant segment, and two successive PCR amplification steps followed. Per the source publication's procedure: MIGEC was used to demultiplex reads and group the reads by UMI, and MiTCR was used to assemble and quantify clonotypes. Only TCR cDNA sequences supported by at least two reads were kept to exclude erroneous sequences. The tcR package was used for downstream repertoire analysis, and clonotypes were matched across fractions by CDR3 nucleotide sequence plus V segment. VDJmatch was used to annotate antigen specificity against VDJdb, with one amino acid substitution in CDR3 allowed. One entry per CDR3 protein sequence results from the TCRdb reprocessing of the reads, with DNA left out. TCRdb's processing, not the study's, gives the V and J calls here. This specimen's table enumerates around 380,000 distinct CDR3 sequences. The ten top clones hold around 10% of the sample.

CDR1 DFQATT and CDR2 SNEGSKA were looked up in the germline V gene (reference sequence). Counted from cysteine to phenylalanine, this CDR3 has 15 amino acids. The DNA is not on file. Recombination linked TRBV20-1 to TRBJ2-7; there is no DNA to check the TCRdb D call of TRBD2. This TCR derives from a woman aged 50 to 65 in good health. Donor details come from another sample of the same person, matched by shared clones. The sequenced sample consisted of blood T cells: a sorted CD56 or NKG2C T cell subset, CD4+ or CD8+ T cells, or bulk PBMC T cells (not recorded which). The CDR3 corresponds to CSAKRVTRENYEQYF.